This T cell receptor beta chain was retrieved from a study of T cell changes during pregnancy in multiple sclerosis. Using immunoSEQ multiplex PCR, the repertoire was profiled, and TCRdb retains in-frame clones only, with some absent. The sample carries 65,000 to 85,000 clones, around 94% recorded once. This CDR3 has 12 residues. Germline V gene data show CDR1 as SGDLS and CDR2 as YYNGEE. The ends were cut back, 0 bases at V and 6 bases at J, with 7 bases in the middle. This clone came up once. The TCR originated in a female donor with multiple sclerosis, enrolled in a pregnancy study. This material consisted of CD4+ T cells from peripheral blood mononuclear cells, taken after pregnancy. This chain uses TRBV9 with TRBJ2-7; D possibly corresponds to TRBD1 (6 bases). The CDR3 is CASSVATGEQYF. CDR3 bases: TGTGCCAGCAGCGTAGCGACAGGCGAGCAGTACTTC.